Shown below are 19 T cell receptor beta chains from a single sample sequenced in a study of blood T cells in healthy people across ages. Through a sample-barcoded 5' primer and a J-beta primer mix, a second PCR was run for roughly 6 to 11 cycles. One entry per CDR3 protein results from TCRdb running MiXCR on the 5' RACE reads. The table shows 750,000 to 1,000,000 distinct CDR3 sequences, with roughly 29% occurring only once. These same records also appear under a second study, on T cells of mothers and their children.

The sample was blood. The receptors originated from a woman aged 40 to 50 in good health.

This clonotype has just one count. The chain links TRBV29-1 to TRBJ2-5; D may be TRBD1 or TRBD2 (5 bases each). The DNA end is more similar to TRBJ2-7, so the J call may be wrong. Per the germline V gene, CDR1 is SQVTM and CDR2 is ANQGSEA. The CDR3 runs 12 residues. DNA of the CDR3: TGCAGCGCCCGGGACGGAGCCAACGAGCAGTACTTC. Its translation: CSARDGANEQYF.

This clonotype occurred a few times. The junction and the germline gene differ at one end; a read error may be behind it. The chain employs TRBV20-1 and TRBJ2-1; possibly TRBD2 for D (5 bases). The CDR3 totals 15 residues. Germline CDR1 reads DFQATT; CDR2 reads SNEGSKA (reference sequence). CDR3 in DNA: TGCAGCGCTAGAGAGCCGGGATCTATGGACAATGAGCAGTTCTTC. Its translation: CSAREPGSMDNEQFF.

The rearrangement joins TRBV28 to TRBJ2-1, with TRBD2 matching 8 bases. V dropped 6 bases and J dropped 6; count of bases not matched to a gene: 4. The CDR3 is made up of 13 amino acids. CDR1 and CDR2 (germline): MDHEN, SYDVKM. CDR3 loop: CASRYGGVNEQFF. The CDR3 region has the DNA TGTGCCAGCAGGTACGGGGGGGTCAATGAGCAGTTCTTC.

The V gene is TRBV9, the J gene TRBJ2-7, with 13 bases that match TRBD2. This CDR3 comprises 16 residues. CDR1 is SGDLS, CDR2 YYNGEE, per germline. With V trimmed by 0 bases and J by 2 bases, 2 bases remained unmatched. CDR3: CASSVGTSGGAYEQYF. DNA for the CDR3: TGTGCCAGCAGCGTAGGTACTAGCGGGGGGGCCTACGAGCAGTACTTC.

The rearrangement links TRBV30 to TRBJ1-6, with D unclear. CDR3 length: 13 residues. CDR1 GTSNPN and CDR2 SVGIG come from the germline V gene (reference sequence). V lost 2 bases, J lost 11 bases, and 13 bases lay in between. The CDR3 protein is CAWSRGSEPPLHF. Here the CDR3 DNA reads TGTGCCTGGAGTAGAGGGTCCGAACCACCCCTCCACTTT. The entire variable domain, with the rest obtained from reference TRBV30 and TRBJ1-6, is as follows: SQTIHQWPATLVQPVGSPLSLECTVEGTSNPNLYWYRQAAGRGLQLLFYSVGIGQISSEVPQNLSASRPQDRQFILSSKKLLLSDSGFYLCAWSRGSEPPLHFGNGTRLTVT.

As to this clonotype: This may arise from a read error, as a much more abundant clone is one base away. The CDR3 protein is CSVERRSSYNEQFF. Written as DNA, the CDR3 is TGCAGCGTTGAAAGACGAAGCTCCTACAATGAGCAGTTCTTC. V gene TRBV29-1 combines with J gene TRBJ2-1; unclear D gene. Looked up from germline, CDR1 is SQVTM and CDR2 is ANQGSEA. The CDR3 covers 14 residues. V lost 2 bases and J 0 bases, leaving 8 bases between the germline ends.

This clonotype was observed at least ten times. The chain combines TRBV18 with TRBJ1-1; 8 positions match TRBD1. After removal of 4 bases from V and 3 bases from J, the junction contained 7 bases not matched to a gene. This CDR3 has 15 amino acids. Germline assignment: CDR1 KGHSH and CDR2 LQKENI. Here the CDR3 DNA reads TGTGCCAGCTCACTCTCGACAGGGGCGGACACTGAAGCTTTCTTT. This translates into CASSLSTGADTEAFF.

The rearrangement joins TRBV28 to TRBJ2-1, with TRBD2 as a possible D gene (7 bases). Germline loops: CDR1 MDHEN, CDR2 SYDVKM. This CDR3 spans 15 amino acids. The ends were cut back, 5 bases at V and 2 bases at J, with 13 bases in the middle. CDR3 region: CASSGGGPTYNEQFF. As DNA, the CDR3 is TGTGCCAGCAGTGGCGGGGGCCCAACCTACAATGAGCAGTTCTTC. Looking up the rest from reference TRBV28 and TRBJ2-1 gives the full variable domain: DVKVTQSSRYLVKRTGEKVFLECVQDMDHENMFWYRQDPGLGLRLIYFSYDVKMKEKGDIPEGYSVSREKKERFSLILESASTNQTSMYLCASSGGGPTYNEQFFGPGTRLTVL.

Worth noting for this clonotype: A read error may produce the germline difference seen at one junction end. This rearrangement joins TRBV4-2 to TRBJ2-3, with 9 positions matching TRBD2. The germline CDR1 and CDR2 sequences are LGHNA and YNFKEQ. The CDR3 has 17 amino acids. The CDR3 region has the DNA TGTGCCGGCAGCCAAGATGCGCTAGCGGGGAGCACAGATACGCAGTATTTT. This encodes CAGSQDALAGSTDTQYF.

This rearrangement joins TRBV24-1 to TRBJ2-1; 9 nucleotides align to TRBD1. CDR1 KGHDR and CDR2 SFDVKD come from the germline V gene. This CDR3 has 16 amino acids. V shed 5 bases and J 7 bases; nucleotides not matched to a gene: 11. The CDR3 DNA reads as TGTGCCACCAGTGGCGCCGGGACAGGGAAAGTAAATGAGCAGTTCTTC. It translates to CATSGAGTGKVNEQFF.

The rearrangement joins TRBV28 to TRBJ1-6, with TRBD1 as a possible D gene (6 bases). The CDR3 loop spans 16 amino acids. The germline gives CDR1 MDHEN, CDR2 SYDVKM. The V end was cut by 6 bases, the J end by 7 bases, with 19 bases between. CDR3: CASRPPPGTLNSPLHF. The CDR3 nucleotides are TGTGCCAGCAGACCCCCGCCCGGGACACTGAATTCACCCCTCCACTTT.

As regards this clonotype: One end of the junction fails to match germline, which may point to a read error. The V call is TRBV29-1, the J call TRBJ2-7; D unclear. This CDR3 has 13 residues. The germline CDR1 and CDR2 sequences are SQVTM and ANQGSEA. The CDR3 DNA follows: TGCAACGTTGAAGGGCGCAGGACCTACGAGCAGTACTTC. It is translated as CNVEGRRTYEQYF.

This clonotype was seen repeatedly, ten times or more. The chain uses TRBV6-5 and TRBJ2-7; TRBD1 matches 9 bases. The CDR3 runs to 14 residues. V shed 4 bases, J shed 3 bases, and the junction held 4 bases outside the gene matches. Germline CDR1 is MNHEY and CDR2 is SVGAGI. The CDR3: CASSSVDRGYEQYF. CDR3 coding DNA: TGTGCCAGCAGTTCGGTGGACAGGGGCTACGAGCAGTACTTC.

This rearrangement joins TRBV25-1 to TRBJ2-3, with D uncertain. This CDR3 region has 14 residues. Looked up from germline, CDR1 is MGHDK and CDR2 is SYGVNS. Deletions cut 10 bases from V and 0 bases from J, with 14 bases between. The CDR3 DNA follows: TGTGCCACCGCCCAGGAACCCAGCACAGATACGCAGTATTTT. Its translation: CATAQEPSTDTQYF.

In this sample, this clonotype turned up a few times. The germline gene is not matched at one end of the junction; a read error may be the cause. The V and J genes are TRBV27 and TRBJ2-5; TRBD1 might be the D (5 bases). Germline V gene lookup returns CDR1 MNHEY and CDR2 SMNVEV (reference sequence). The CDR3 consists of 14 residues. This chain's CDR3 is CTSSSTALQETQYF. The CDR3 bases are TGTACCAGCAGTTCGACAGCCTTACAAGAGACCCAGTACTTC.

The V and J genes are TRBV7-9 and TRBJ1-3, with 8 bases fitting TRBD1. J was trimmed by 0 bases and V by 5 bases; bases with no gene match: 9. CDR1 and CDR2 from the germline V gene are SEHNR and FQNEAQ (reference sequence). The CDR3 length is 17 residues. CDR3 sequence: CASSVDGDRNSGNTIYF. In DNA, the CDR3 is TGTGCCAGCAGCGTAGACGGGGACAGGAACTCTGGAAACACCATATATTTT.

This clonotype showed up many times. V and J are TRBV9 and TRBJ2-5; D unresolved. V was pared by 0 bases and J by 5 bases, with 8 bases between. In germline, CDR1 is SGDLS, CDR2 YYNGEE. CDR3 size: 13 residues. CDR3 bases: TGTGCCAGCAGCGTAGAGGATTGGGAGACCCAGTACTTC. Residues: CASSVEDWETQYF.

This clonotype was detected once. V gene TRBV7-2 combines with J gene TRBJ2-5, with D perhaps given as TRBD1 or TRBD2 (6 bases each). CDR1 and CDR2 from the germline V gene are SGHTA and FQGNSA. V gave up 4 bases and J gave up 7 bases, with 19 bases separating them. The CDR3 extends over 15 amino acids. In DNA form, the CDR3 reads TGTGCCAGCAGCTCCCAGGCCGGGGGCCTCCCGACCCAGTACTTC. Its translation is CASSSQAGGLPTQYF.

This chain joins TRBV28 and TRBJ2-5; D gene unclear. Per germline, CDR1 MDHEN and CDR2 SYDVKM. The CDR3 length is 11 residues. Trimming pared 5 bases from V and 8 bases from J, leaving 9 bases between. Written as DNA, the CDR3 is TGTGCCAGCAGTACAACCGTCACCCAGTACTTC. Residues: CASSTTVTQYF. Together with reference TRBV28 and TRBJ2-5, the CDR3 gives the full variable domain: DVKVTQSSRYLVKRTGEKVFLECVQDMDHENMFWYRQDPGLGLRLIYFSYDVKMKEKGDIPEGYSVSREKKERFSLILESASTNQTSMYLCASSTTVTQYFGPGTRLLVL.